This TCR beta chain emerged from a study of shared clonotypes between healthy human individuals. Using immunoSEQ multiplex PCR, the repertoire was profiled, and TCRdb retains in-frame clones only, with some absent. The sample consists of approximately 2.5 million clones, approximately 94% of them appearing once. This CDR3 has 15 residues. V lost 2 bases, J lost 3 bases, and 4 bases stayed unmatched. Germline CDR1 and CDR2: KGHSH and LQKENI. J is TRBJ2-7 and V is TRBV18; TRBD1 agrees at 10 bases. Sequenced material: naive CD4+ T cells sorted from blood. The subset is: CD45RA+ positively selected. This TCR came from a man aged 18 to 30 in good health. Here the CDR3 reads CASSPRTGGFYEQYF. DNA of the CDR3: TGTGCCAGCTCACCAAGGACAGGGGGTTTCTACGAGCAGTACTTC. The entire variable domain, with the rest obtained from reference TRBV18 and TRBJ2-7, is as follows: NAGVMQNPRHLVRRRGQEARLRCSPMKGHSHVYWYRQLPEEGLKFMVYLQKENIIDESGMPKERFSAEFPKEGPSILRIQQVVRGDSAAYFCASSPRTGGFYEQYFGPGTRLTVT.